This T cell receptor beta chain was retrieved from a study of CD8+ T cells in alopecia areata. cDNA prepared by RNA extraction and subsequent reverse transcription served as the template for sequencing. The assay was immunoSEQ multiplex PCR, and TCRdb's table has in-frame clones only and misses some. The table has 150,000 to 200,000 clones, around 60% seen once; the top ten hold approximately 15%. Sample treatment: oral pan-JAK inhibitor, 5-10 mg twice daily. The V end lost 0 bases, the J end lost 0 bases, and 12 bases lay between the germline ends. The germline V gene encodes CDR1 SGHDT and CDR2 YYEEEE. The CDR3 covers 16 residues.

Sequenced material: CD4+ T cells sorted from blood, taken at week 24, from a patient treated with tofacitinib. This TCR derives from a human donor with alopecia areata. The chain employs TRBV5-6 and TRBJ1-1; D gene ambiguous. CDR3 in DNA: TGTGCCAGCAGCTTGGTCCGTGCCACCATGAACACTGAAGCTTTCTTT. It codes for CASSLVRATMNTEAFF.